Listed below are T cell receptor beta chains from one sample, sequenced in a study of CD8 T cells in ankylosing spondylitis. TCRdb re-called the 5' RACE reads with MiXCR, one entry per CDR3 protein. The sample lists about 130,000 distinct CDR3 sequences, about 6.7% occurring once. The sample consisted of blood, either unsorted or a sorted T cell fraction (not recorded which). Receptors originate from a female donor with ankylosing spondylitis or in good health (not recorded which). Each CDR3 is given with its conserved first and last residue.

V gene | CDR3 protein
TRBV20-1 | CSARLLAPSDEQYF
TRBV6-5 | CASTSDPPGGGELFF
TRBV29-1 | CSVEGQGNTEAFF
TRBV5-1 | CASSLVPGNYEQYF
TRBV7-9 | CASSTRSIYEQYF
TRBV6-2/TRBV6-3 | CASTKGGVVDEQYF
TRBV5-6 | CASSLARASPNQPQHF
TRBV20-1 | CSARERAGARDTQYF
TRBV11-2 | CASSLDPGGSGETQYF
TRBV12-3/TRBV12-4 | CASRTGGPAFF
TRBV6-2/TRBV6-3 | CASNPLGQANTGELFF
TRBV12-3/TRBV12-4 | CASSLGAVYEQYF
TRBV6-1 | CASKGGKDTQYF
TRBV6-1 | CASSNGYSNQPQHF
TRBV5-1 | CASSLDLPYEQYF
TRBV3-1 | CASSPHQNTEAFF
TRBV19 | CASSIVWDYNEQFF
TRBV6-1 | CASSQYTGTSGEQYF
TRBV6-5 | CASSYSLVGGTPLHF
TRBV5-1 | CASSSGQGGPNTEAFF
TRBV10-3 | CAISESVGSDTQYF
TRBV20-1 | CSASIGLGVYNEQFF
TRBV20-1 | CSATSTTGSPEAFF
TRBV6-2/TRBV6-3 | CASSNDRIDDTQYF
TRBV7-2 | CASSVQQGAGGYTF
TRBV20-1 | CSARRDTEAFF
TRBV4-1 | CASSQGPERAINTEAFF
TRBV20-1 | CSASFGDNYGYTF
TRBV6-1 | CASSEAIGGNSPLHF
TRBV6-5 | CASSLAGGSADTQYF
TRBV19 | CASSIGEGGLRPQHF
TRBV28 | CASSGTSGGADTQYF
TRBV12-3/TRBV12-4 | CASSSRQGGDGYTF
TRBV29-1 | CSVETGGSRNEQFF
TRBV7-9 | CASSYVRGSSEKLFF
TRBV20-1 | CSARAPWGNYGYTF
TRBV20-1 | CSARDINAGETQYF
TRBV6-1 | CASSPPSGGSYEQYF
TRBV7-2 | CASSFAGGGSGNTIYF
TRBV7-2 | CASSLAVLAGQLAKNIQYF
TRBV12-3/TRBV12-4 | CASSFRAFLELRLNTEAFF
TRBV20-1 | CSASDRGAFF
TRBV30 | CAWSRGTSEDTQYF
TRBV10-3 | CAISEGTGGKETQYF
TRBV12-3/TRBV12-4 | CASNSDRFGTGELFF
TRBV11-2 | CASSLGGVTEAFF
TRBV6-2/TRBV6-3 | CASSRTGANTGELFF
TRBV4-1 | CASSQSSGIHTEAFF
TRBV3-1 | CASSQGSTGEGGYTF
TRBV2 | CASSGQGTAGNEAFF
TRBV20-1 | CSAWGGISNEQFF
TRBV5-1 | CASRQGLAGEETQYF